What follows are 23 T cell receptor beta chains derived from one specimen sequenced in a study of a mutant IDH1 vaccine in newly diagnosed glioma. Time point here: week 23, last vaccination. Every vaccine dose comprised 300 ug of mutant IDH1 20-mer peptide plus topical imiquimod. For these receptors, no antigen is known. Here immunoSEQ multiplex PCR was the method, and the copy in TCRdb shows in-frame clones only, minus some. The sample lists over 50,000 clones; around 82% were seen once. The source was PBMCs, collected from a glioma patient whose treatment included an IDH1 peptide vaccine. These receptors all come from a man between 18 and 29 years old with glioma.

A single count supports this clone. The chain recombines TRBV4-1 with TRBJ1-2; D possibly corresponds to TRBD1 (5 bases). The CDR3 is made up of 16 amino acids. Trimming left V 3 bases short and J 6 bases short, with 20 bases between. From germline, CDR1 is MGHRA and CDR2 YSYEKL. The CDR3, as DNA: TGCGCCAGCAGCCAGTATACCGGGACGGGCCGGAATGGCTACACCTTC. This sequence encodes CASSQYTGTGRNGYTF.

The genes are TRBV6-5 and TRBJ1-4; TRBD1 aligns across 11 bases. The CDR3 covers 15 residues. V gave up 2 bases and J gave up 7 bases; unmatched junction bases: 3. Germline CDR1 and CDR2: MNHEY and SVGAGI. Here the CDR3 reads CASSYGGTGGEKLFF. As DNA, the CDR3 is TGTGCCAGCAGTTACGGCGGGACAGGGGGTGAAAAACTGTTTTTT.

The genes are TRBV7-2 and TRBJ2-1; D is undetermined. Trimming removed 5 bases at V and 3 bases at J, with 14 bases between. Germline V gives CDR1 SGHTA, CDR2 FQGNSA. The CDR3 runs to 15 residues. CDR3 DNA sequence: TGTGCCAGCAGCCCCCGTACCACGGGCTACAATGAGCAGTTCTTC. This codes for CASSPRTTGYNEQFF.

This chain joins TRBV5-8 and TRBJ2-1; 8 bases are shared with TRBD2. The CDR3 contains 15 residues. J gave up 1 base and V 0 bases, and 0 bases lay outside the gene matches. Germline CDR1 and CDR2: SGHTS and YDEGEE. The CDR3 here is CASSLASGSYNEQFF. DNA for the CDR3: TGTGCCAGCAGCTTGGCTAGCGGGTCCTACAATGAGCAGTTCTTC.

The rearrangement links TRBV5-8 to TRBJ2-1, with D possibly TRBD1 on 6 matching bases. The CDR3 totals 14 residues. CDR1 and CDR2 (germline): SGHTS, YDEGEE. Trimming left V 2 bases short and J 3 bases short, with 9 bases between. The CDR3 nucleotides read TGTGCCAGCAGCTTACGGGACAACTACAATGAGCAGTTCTTC. Translation: CASSLRDNYNEQFF.

This clone was counted once. This chain uses TRBV28 with TRBJ2-7, with no clear D. CDR3 size: 11 residues. The V gene lost 7 bases and the J gene lost 7 bases, with 11 bases spanning the gap. Germline V gene lookup returns CDR1 MDHEN and CDR2 SYDVKM. The DNA for the CDR3 is TGTGCCAGCACGACTTGGGATGAGCAGTACTTC. Translating it yields CASTTWDEQYF.

The chain links TRBV27 to TRBJ2-7, with D possibly being TRBD1 (5 bases). This CDR3 contains 12 residues. V lost 2 bases and J 6 bases, leaving 8 bases between the germline ends. Germline loops: CDR1 MNHEY, CDR2 SMNVEV (reference sequence). Here the CDR3 reads CASSLRQGEQYF. DNA of the CDR3: TGTGCCAGCAGTTTACGGCAGGGCGAGCAGTACTTC.

CDR3 bases: TGTGCCAGTACCCCCCGGACAGCCCGCTTCACAGATACGCAGTATTTT. Translated: CASTPRTARFTDTQYF. V and J are TRBV19 and TRBJ2-3, with D perhaps matching TRBD1 (6 bases). The germline V and J ends were trimmed by 7 bases and 2 bases, with 19 bases remaining between them. Germline-derived CDR1 and CDR2 are LNHDA and SQIVND (reference sequence). The CDR3 is 16 amino acids.

This chain joins TRBV4-1 and TRBJ2-7, with TRBD2 matching 9 bases. This CDR3 has 14 amino acids. From germline, CDR1 is MGHRA and CDR2 YSYEKL. V was clipped by 3 bases and J by 6 bases; unmatched bases: 6. CDR3 coding DNA: TGCGCCAGCAGCCAGGAACTAGCGGGTCCCGAGCAGTACTTC. The encoded protein is CASSQELAGPEQYF.

The chain joins TRBV7-9 to TRBJ1-3; no clear D. This CDR3 region has 14 residues. V lost 2 bases and J 1 base, leaving 6 bases between the germline ends. Germline-derived CDR1 and CDR2 are SEHNR and FQNEAQ (reference sequence). CDR3 DNA: TGTGCCAGCAGCTTACCAGGTTCTGGAAACACCATATATTTT. Residues: CASSLPGSGNTIYF.

This chain joins TRBV6-1 and TRBJ1-1; D is perhaps TRBD1 (5 bases). Germline CDR1 is MNHNS and CDR2 is SASEGT. This CDR3 has 16 residues. Trimming cost V 0 bases and J 0 bases, with 11 bases left between them. CDR3 sequence reads: CASSEARDPMNTEAFF. Written as DNA, the CDR3 is TGTGCCAGCAGTGAAGCGAGGGACCCGATGAACACTGAAGCTTTCTTT.

The CDR3 DNA sequence: TGTGCCAGCAGCGTCGGCAGTTTAAACACCATATATTTT. Protein: CASSVGSLNTIYF. The chain is built from TRBV6-5 and TRBJ1-3, with D unresolved. The CDR3 runs to 13 residues. Germline V gives CDR1 MNHEY, CDR2 SVGAGI. With 6 bases removed from V and 6 bases from J, the gap between germline ends came to 12 bases.

The genes are TRBV5-1 and TRBJ1-4, with D possibly matching TRBD1 (5 bases). Germline V gene lookup returns CDR1 SGHRS and CDR2 YFSETQ. The CDR3 is made up of 15 amino acids. Trimming stripped 4 bases from V and 0 bases from J, with 10 bases between. The CDR3 nucleotides read TGCGCCAGCAGCGGGACGGCTGCAACTAATGAAAAACTGTTTTTT. Its translation: CASSGTAATNEKLFF.

J is TRBJ2-6 and V is TRBV28, with a possible D match to TRBD2 (5 bases). The CDR3 consists of 16 residues. CDR1 is MDHEN and CDR2 is SYDVKM in the germline V gene. Trimming stripped 6 bases from V and 7 bases from J, with 19 bases between. CDR3 region: CASRTSRGRSANVLTF. The DNA of the CDR3 is TGTGCCAGCAGAACCTCTCGGGGTAGAAGCGCCAACGTCCTGACTTTC.

V gene TRBV4-2 combines with J gene TRBJ1-5; no firm D call. Trimming took off 0 bases at V and 0 bases at J, with 12 bases between the two ends. In germline, CDR1 is LGHNA, CDR2 YNFKEQ. CDR3 size: 17 residues. The DNA for the CDR3 is TGTGCCAGCAGCCAAGACGAAGATAGGTATAGCAATCAGCCCCAGCATTTT. This encodes CASSQDEDRYSNQPQHF.

This clone was seen ten or more times. The chain employs TRBV18 and TRBJ1-5; maybe TRBD1 (5 bases). V lost 6 bases to trimming and J lost 7 bases, with 13 bases between them. The CDR3 is 13 amino acids. Per the germline V gene, CDR1 is KGHSH and CDR2 is LQKENI. CDR3 coding DNA: TGTGCCAGCTCCCCCCGCGGGGGGCAGCCCCAGCATTTT. The encoded protein is CASSPRGGQPQHF. Looking up the rest from reference TRBV18 and TRBJ1-5 gives the full variable domain: NAGVMQNPRHLVRRRGQEARLRCSPMKGHSHVYWYRQLPEEGLKFMVYLQKENIIDESGMPKERFSAEFPKEGPSILRIQQVVRGDSAAYFCASSPRGGQPQHFGDGTRLSIL.

In this sample, this clone turned up a few times. The chain has TRBV19 and TRBJ1-5; 7 positions agree with TRBD1. V was pared by 5 bases and J by 3 bases, with 10 bases of the junction left unmatched. Germline V gene data show CDR1 as LNHDA and CDR2 as SQIVND (reference sequence). The CDR3 loop spans 16 amino acids. The DNA for the CDR3 is TGTGCCAGTAGTTTCCGACAGGGCGGGTACAATCAGCCCCAGCATTTT. Translation gives CASSFRQGGYNQPQHF. The full variable domain, in which reference TRBV19 and TRBJ1-5 provide the parts outside the CDR3, is DGGITQSPKYLFRKEGQNVTLSCEQNLNHDAMYWYRQDPGQGLRLIYYSQIVNDFQKGDIAEGYSVSREKKESFPLTVTSAQKNPTAFYLCASSFRQGGYNQPQHFGDGTRLSIL.

The chain recombines TRBV7-3 with TRBJ2-1, with D unclear. This CDR3 contains 17 residues. V dropped 3 bases and J dropped 3 bases, with 18 bases sitting between them. Germline V gene sequence: CDR1 SGHTA, CDR2 FQGTGA. The CDR3 is CASSFLLVRSYYNEQFF. CDR3 bases: TGTGCCAGCAGCTTCTTATTAGTCAGGTCCTACTACAATGAGCAGTTCTTC.

This clone showed up just a few times. CDR3 sequence: CSVAPLVNTEAFF. The CDR3 coding sequence is TGCAGCGTTGCTCCGCTTGTGAACACTGAAGCTTTCTTT. V usage is TRBV29-1 and J usage is TRBJ1-1; D gene uncertain. With 4 bases removed from V and 0 bases from J, the gap between germline ends came to 9 bases. The CDR3 sequence is 13 residues long. CDR1 is SQVTM, CDR2 ANQGSEA, per germline.

The chain has TRBV5-1 and TRBJ1-2; weak D call: TRBD1 (6 bases). CDR3 length equals 14 residues. V lost 0 bases and J 2 bases, leaving 8 bases between the germline ends. Germline V gene lookup returns CDR1 SGHRS and CDR2 YFSETQ. Here the CDR3 DNA reads TGCGCCAGCAGCTTGGGGGGGCGGAACTATGGCTACACCTTC. The encoded protein is CASSLGGRNYGYTF.

J is TRBJ2-7 and V is TRBV10-3; 7 bases fit TRBD1. The CDR3 has 16 amino acids. Germline V CDR1 and CDR2: ENHRY, SYGVKD. Trimming cost V 0 bases and J 0 bases; bases outside gene matches: 5. CDR3 residues: CAISESPGQNSYEQYF. The CDR3 nucleotides are TGTGCCATCAGTGAGTCACCGGGACAGAACTCCTACGAGCAGTACTTC.

The genes are TRBV25-1 and TRBJ1-6, with a possible D match to TRBD1 (6 bases). The CDR3 loop spans 15 amino acids. Germline V gene sequence: CDR1 MGHDK, CDR2 SYGVNS. V shed 2 bases and J shed 4 bases, with 9 bases lying between them. The CDR3 nucleotides are TGTGCCAGCAGTGAAGCACAGGGTTATAATTCACCCCTCCACTTT. Encoded protein: CASSEAQGYNSPLHF.

CDR3 DNA sequence: TGTGCCAGCAGCTCTTATAAAGACAATCGAGGTTCCTACACCTTC. This sequence encodes CASSSYKDNRGSYTF. The rearrangement links TRBV11-1 to TRBJ1-2; D ambiguous. The CDR3 extends over 15 amino acids. Trimming cost V 4 bases and J 10 bases, with 22 bases left between them. Germline V gene data show CDR1 as SGHAT and CDR2 as FQDESV (reference sequence).